Detailed here is one T cell receptor beta chain. This sample stems from a study of OX40 agonist ivuxolimab in advanced cancers. Looking at the study overall: Dose-escalation cases comprised hepatocellular carcinoma, melanoma, renal cell or head and neck cancer.

V was cut by 0 bases and J by 2 bases, with 16 bases left in between. Germline V CDR1 and CDR2: SGDLS, YYNGEE. The CDR3 runs to 17 residues. TCRdb keeps only in-frame clones here, not all; method: immunoSEQ multiplex PCR. The sample includes fewer than 70,000 clones, roughly 84% of them seen just once. This TCR came from an adult with an advanced solid tumor such as melanoma, head and neck, liver or kidney cancer. The specimen comprised CD4+ or CD8+ T cells sorted from blood, sampled in a trial of the OX40 agonist ivuxolimab. This rearrangement joins TRBV9 to TRBJ2-3, with D possibly being TRBD2 (6 bases). The CDR3 DNA reads TGTGCCAGCAGCGTAGAGCCGGGCGGGGCAACCACAGATACGCAGTATTTT. Amino acids: CASSVEPGGATTDTQYF.